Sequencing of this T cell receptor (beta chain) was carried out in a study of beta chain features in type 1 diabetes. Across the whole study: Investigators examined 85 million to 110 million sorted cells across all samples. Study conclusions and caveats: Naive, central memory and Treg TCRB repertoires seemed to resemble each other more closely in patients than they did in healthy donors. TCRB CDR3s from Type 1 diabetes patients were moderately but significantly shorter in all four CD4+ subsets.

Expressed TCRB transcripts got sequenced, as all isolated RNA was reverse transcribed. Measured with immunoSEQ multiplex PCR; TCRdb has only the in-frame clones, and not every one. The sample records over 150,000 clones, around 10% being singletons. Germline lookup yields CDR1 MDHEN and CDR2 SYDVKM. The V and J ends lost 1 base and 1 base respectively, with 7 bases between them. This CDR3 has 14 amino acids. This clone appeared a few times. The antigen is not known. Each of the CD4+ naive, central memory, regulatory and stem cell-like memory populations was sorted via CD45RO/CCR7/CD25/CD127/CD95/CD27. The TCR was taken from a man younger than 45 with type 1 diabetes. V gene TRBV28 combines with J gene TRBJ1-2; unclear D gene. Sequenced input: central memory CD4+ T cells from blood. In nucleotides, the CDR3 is TGTGCCAGCAGTTTATACGGGTATAACTATGGCTACACCTTC. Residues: CASSLYGYNYGYTF.